Below are 18 T cell receptor beta chains sequenced from a single sample in a study of beta chain features in type 1 diabetes. Expressed TCRB transcripts got sequenced, as all isolated RNA was reverse transcribed. This table comes from immunoSEQ multiplex PCR, and its TCRdb copy is limited to in-frame clones, with some not included. This table has approximately 140,000 clones, about 7.1% appearing once. Material: central memory CD4+ T cells from blood. The receptor source for this set is a woman in her 30s in good health.

DNA for the CDR3: TGTGCCAGCAGCCTAGGACAGGGGGTTAATGAGCAGTTCTTC. Protein product: CASSLGQGVNEQFF. The chain links TRBV7-3 to TRBJ2-1; 10 nucleotides match TRBD1. CDR3 length: 14 amino acids. The J segment lost 7 bases and the V segment lost 5 bases, leaving 5 bases of the junction unmatched. Germline V gives CDR1 SGHTA, CDR2 FQGTGA. Using reference TRBV7-3 and TRBJ2-1 for the parts outside the CDR3, the full variable domain is GAGVSQTPSNKVTEKGKYVELRCDPISGHTALYWYRQSLGQGPEFLIYFQGTGAADDSGLPNDRFFAVRPEGSVSTLKIQRTERGDSAVYLCASSLGQGVNEQFFGPGTRLTVL.

A few counts support this clone. This chain links TRBV6-5 with TRBJ2-5, with 8 nucleotides matching TRBD1. There are 14 residues in the CDR3. From germline, CDR1 is MNHEY and CDR2 SVGAGI. V shed 10 bases and J 1 base; nucleotides not matched to a gene: 8. CDR3 sequence (DNA): TGTGCCATCAGGAGGACAGGGAGCCAAGAGACCCAGTACTTC. Its protein product is CAIRRTGSQETQYF.

This clone showed up many times. The CDR3 here is CASLADIQYF. The DNA of the CDR3 is TGTGCCAGCTTGGCCGACATTCAGTACTTC. The V call is TRBV27, the J call TRBJ2-4; no reliable D call. The CDR3 sequence is 10 residues long. CDR1 MNHEY and CDR2 SMNVEV come from the germline V gene (reference sequence). Trimming took off 8 bases at V and 8 bases at J, with 7 bases between the two ends.

This clone appeared a few times. Sequence at one end of the junction differs from germline and may be a read error. The chain recombines TRBV7-9 with TRBJ2-5; weak D call: TRBD2 (6 bases). The CDR3 has 14 residues. The germline CDR1 and CDR2 sequences are SEHNR and FQNEAQ (reference sequence). The CDR3 DNA reads as TGTGCTAGCAGTCACCCAGGGACTGCAGAGACCCAGTACTTC. Its translation is CASSHPGTAETQYF.

This clone was seen a few times. The chain joins TRBV28 to TRBJ1-1; D not certain. The germline V gene has CDR1 MDHEN and CDR2 SYDVKM. The CDR3 runs to 13 residues. Trimming left V 1 base short and J 6 bases short, with 9 bases between. The CDR3 region is CASSLSVLPEAFF. DNA for the CDR3: TGTGCCAGCAGTTTATCTGTTCTCCCTGAAGCTTTCTTT.

This clone has a handful of counts. The chain recombines TRBV13 with TRBJ1-1; a weak D match, TRBD1 (5 bases). The CDR3 spans 15 residues. Trimming stripped 0 bases from V and 5 bases from J, with 13 bases between. The germline V gene encodes CDR1 PRHDT and CDR2 FYEKMQ (reference sequence). The CDR3 region is CASSLGSRGGTEAFF. CDR3 DNA: TGTGCCAGCAGCTTAGGTAGTAGGGGAGGGACTGAAGCTTTCTTT.

This chain joins TRBV7-9 and TRBJ2-1; 15 bases map to TRBD2. Germline CDR1 reads SEHNR; CDR2 reads FQNEAQ (reference sequence). The length of the CDR3 is 19 residues. V dropped 5 bases and J dropped 3; count of bases not matched to a gene: 11. Written as DNA, the CDR3 is TGTGCCAGCAGCCCCGGGACTAGCGGGAGGCCCGGCAACTACAATGAGCAGTTCTTC. This gives the protein CASSPGTSGRPGNYNEQFF.

J is TRBJ2-7 and V is TRBV5-1, with TRBD2 as a possible D gene (5 bases). Germline assignment: CDR1 SGHRS and CDR2 YFSETQ. The V end was cut by 4 bases, the J end by 6 bases, with 20 bases between. This CDR3 has 15 amino acids. CDR3 region: CASSDPSGATVEQYF. CDR3 DNA sequence: TGCGCCAGCAGCGACCCGAGCGGAGCTACCGTCGAGCAGTACTTC.

The chain recombines TRBV7-3 with TRBJ1-2, with D tentatively TRBD1 (6 bases). This CDR3 is built from 14 residues. V was pared by 4 bases and J by 6 bases, with 15 bases between. The germline gives CDR1 SGHTA, CDR2 FQGTGA. The CDR3 is CASSSQQGRDGYTF. CDR3 in DNA: TGTGCCAGCAGCTCACAACAGGGTAGGGATGGCTACACCTTC.

This clone was found many times. This sequence joins TRBV25-1 and TRBJ2-1; D not certain. This CDR3 is built from 11 residues. Deletions cut 3 bases from V and 7 bases from J, with 4 bases between. Germline loops: CDR1 MGHDK, CDR2 SYGVNS. The DNA for the CDR3 is TGTGCCAGCAGTGACTTAAATGAGCAGTTCTTC. It is translated as CASSDLNEQFF.

This clone has at least ten counts. The chain combines TRBV18 with TRBJ2-5, with TRBD2 matching 8 bases. CDR1 and CDR2 from the germline V gene are KGHSH and LQKENI. There are 13 residues in the CDR3. V lost 5 bases to trimming and J lost 5 bases; unmatched junction nucleotides: 4. CDR3 residues: CASSKLAGETQYF. CDR3 DNA sequence: TGTGCCAGCTCAAAGCTAGCGGGCGAGACCCAGTACTTC.

This clone has just a few counts. V usage is TRBV7-2 and J usage is TRBJ1-4; unclear D gene. This CDR3 region has 14 residues. Germline loops: CDR1 SGHTA, CDR2 FQGNSA. The V gene lost 4 bases and the J gene lost 3 bases, with 9 bases spanning the gap. The CDR3 loop is CASSWSAANEKLFF. In DNA form, the CDR3 reads TGTGCCAGCAGCTGGTCCGCGGCTAATGAAAAACTGTTTTTT. The complete variable domain, with remaining parts taken from reference TRBV7-2 and TRBJ1-4, reads GAGVSQSPSNKVTEKGKDVELRCDPISGHTALYWYRQSLGQGLEFLIYFQGNSAPDKSGLPSDRFSAERTGGSVSTLTIQRTQQEDSAVYLCASSWSAANEKLFFGSGTQLSVL.

CDR3 in DNA: TGTGCCAGCAGGCTAGCGGGAGTTGGCGAGCAGTACTTC. Protein sequence: CASRLAGVGEQYF. V gene TRBV28 combines with J gene TRBJ2-7; TRBD2 aligns across 10 bases. CDR1 and CDR2 (germline): MDHEN, SYDVKM. Germline trimming cut 6 bases from V and 6 bases from J; bases unmatched to any gene: 5. This CDR3 region has 13 residues.

This clone was seen ten or more times. The chain uses TRBV7-9 and TRBJ2-5; 8 positions agree with TRBD2. CDR1 and CDR2 (germline): SEHNR, FQNEAQ (reference sequence). The CDR3 runs to 15 residues. The V segment lost 4 bases and the J segment 1 base; nucleotides outside the gene matches: 5. DNA for the CDR3: TGTGCCAGCAGCTCCCCCGGGGGGGGCCAAGAGACCCAGTACTTC. It yields the protein CASSSPGGGQETQYF.

This chain joins TRBV5-1 and TRBJ2-7; 10 nucleotides match TRBD2. After removal of 2 bases from V and 3 bases from J, the junction contained 5 bases not matched to a gene. Germline V gene sequence: CDR1 SGHRS, CDR2 YFSETQ. The CDR3 loop spans 15 amino acids. This CDR3 reads CASSFQRGGIYEQYF. The CDR3 DNA reads as TGCGCCAGCAGCTTTCAGCGGGGGGGTATCTACGAGCAGTACTTC.

The gene calls are TRBV1 and TRBJ2-2; the D call in the table, TRBD2, was not verified against the DNA. TRBV1 is reported as a pseudogene. The CDR3 extends over 18 amino acids. The CDR3 loop is CTSSEVSLAVTNTGELFF. Here the CDR3 DNA reads TGCACCAGCAGCGAAGTTAGTCTGGCGGTTACGAACACCGGGGAGCTGTTTTTT.

This clone was counted a few times. The V gene is TRBV5-4, the J gene TRBJ1-2; no firm D call. From germline, CDR1 is SGHNT and CDR2 YYREEE (reference sequence). Trimming removed 0 bases from V and 2 bases from J, with 8 bases in between. The CDR3 sequence is 14 residues long. The CDR3 region has the DNA TGTGCCAGCAGCTTGGTGTCGGGGAACTATGGCTACACCTTC. Its protein is CASSLVSGNYGYTF.

This clone was seen only a few times. The chain has TRBV28 and TRBJ1-2; weak D call: TRBD1 (6 bases). This CDR3 has 14 residues. The V end was cut by 7 bases, the J end by 2 bases, with 14 bases between. Germline values: CDR1 MDHEN, CDR2 SYDVKM. CDR3 amino acids: CASNLIQGNYGYTF. CDR3 in DNA: TGTGCCAGCAATCTTATTCAGGGGAACTATGGCTACACCTTC.